The sequence of this TCR beta chain was determined in a study of T cell clones after liver transplantation. Study-wide context: A pre-transplant mixed lymphocyte reaction with TCRbeta sequencing defined graft-donor-reactive clones followed in post-transplant blood. Tolerance: complete withdrawal held at least one year, liver enzymes staying within twice normal. Study-level points and caveats: Conclusions were preliminary, with small, heterogeneous patient groups. Post-transplant, graft-donor-reactive CD4 TCRbeta sequences in blood dropped significantly in 5 of 8 subjects.

Sequenced by immunoSEQ multiplex PCR; TCRdb stores in-frame clones only, minus some. The sample yields about 68,000 clones, 90% to 95% seen once. The CDR3 contains 14 residues. Germline V gene sequence: CDR1 LNHNV, CDR2 YYDKDF (reference sequence). Trimming took off 5 bases at V and 7 bases at J, with 18 bases between the two ends. Note on this clone: No antigen is known for it.

Here the sequenced sample was CD4+ T cells from blood, taken 25 months after liver transplant. This TCR was recovered from a human patient who received a liver transplant. The graft donor may have contributed some T cells. V gene TRBV15 combines with J gene TRBJ2-7; weak D call: TRBD2 (6 bases). CDR3: CATSGDLDRAEQYF. Here the CDR3 DNA reads TGTGCCACCAGCGGGGACTTGGACCGGGCGGAGCAGTACTTC.